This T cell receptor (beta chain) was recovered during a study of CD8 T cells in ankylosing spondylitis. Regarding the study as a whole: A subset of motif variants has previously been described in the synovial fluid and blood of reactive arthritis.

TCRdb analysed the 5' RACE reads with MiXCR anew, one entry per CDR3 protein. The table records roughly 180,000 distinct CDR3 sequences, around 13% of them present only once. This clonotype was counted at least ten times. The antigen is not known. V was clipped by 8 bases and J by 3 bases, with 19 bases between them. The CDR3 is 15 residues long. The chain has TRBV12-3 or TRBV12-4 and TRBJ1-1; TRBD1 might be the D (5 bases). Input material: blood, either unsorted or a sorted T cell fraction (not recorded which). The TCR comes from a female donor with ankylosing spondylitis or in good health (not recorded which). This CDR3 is CASGSSGGRHTEAFF. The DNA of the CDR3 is TGTGCCAGCGGAAGCTCGGGGGGACGGCACACTGAAGCTTTCTTT.